This T cell receptor (beta chain) was sequenced during a study of blood T cells in healthy people across ages. Whole-study results and caveats: No one knew whether donors had CMV, which possibly confounded expanded clonotype changes.

A second PCR, run for roughly 7 to 12 cycles, used a sample-barcoded 5' primer plus a J-beta primer mix. In TCRdb, the 5' RACE reads were re-called with MiXCR into one record per CDR3 protein. This table holds fewer than 2 million distinct CDR3 sequences, about 39% found once. Notes on this clonotype: What it binds is not known.

Trimming cost V 1 base and J 13 bases; bases outside gene matches: 13. This CDR3 has 14 amino acids. The germline V gene has CDR1 DFQATT and CDR2 SNEGSKA (reference sequence). Sequenced: blood. The receptor was derived from a human donor in good health. The genes are TRBV20-1 and TRBJ2-1; 7 nucleotides match TRBD1. CDR3 coding DNA: TGCAGTGCTAGAGGGGGGACAGCGGCGGAGACCCAGTTCTTC. This gives the protein CSARGGTAAETQFF.